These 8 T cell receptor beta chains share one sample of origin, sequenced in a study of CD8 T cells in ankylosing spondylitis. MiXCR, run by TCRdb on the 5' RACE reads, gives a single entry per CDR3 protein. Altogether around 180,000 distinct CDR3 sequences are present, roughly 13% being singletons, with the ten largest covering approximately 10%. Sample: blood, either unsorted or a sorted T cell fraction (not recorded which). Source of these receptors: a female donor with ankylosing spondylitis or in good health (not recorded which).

The CDR3 DNA reads TGTGCCAGCAGCTCCAAACCGGTCGGGGCTAGCGGGAACACCGGGGAGCTGTTTTTT. This encodes CASSSKPVGASGNTGELFF. V and J are TRBV7-6 and TRBJ2-2; 7 nucleotides align to TRBD2. Germline CDR1 reads SGHVS; CDR2 reads FNYEAQ. The CDR3 runs to 19 residues. Trimming took 4 bases from V and 1 from J; bases not matched to a gene: 15.

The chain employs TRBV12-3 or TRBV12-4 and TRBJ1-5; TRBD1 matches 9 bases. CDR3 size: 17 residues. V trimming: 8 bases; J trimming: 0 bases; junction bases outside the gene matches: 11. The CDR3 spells CASGPRTGVNSNQPQHF. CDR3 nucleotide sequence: TGTGCCAGCGGACCCCGGACAGGGGTTAATAGCAATCAGCCCCAGCATTTT.

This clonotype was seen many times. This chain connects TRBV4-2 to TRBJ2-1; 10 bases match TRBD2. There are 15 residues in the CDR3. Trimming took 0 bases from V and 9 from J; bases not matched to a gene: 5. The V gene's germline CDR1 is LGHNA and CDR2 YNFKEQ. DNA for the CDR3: TGTGCCAGCAGCCAAGAACTAGCGGGATTTTTTGAGCAGTTCTTC. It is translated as CASSQELAGFFEQFF.

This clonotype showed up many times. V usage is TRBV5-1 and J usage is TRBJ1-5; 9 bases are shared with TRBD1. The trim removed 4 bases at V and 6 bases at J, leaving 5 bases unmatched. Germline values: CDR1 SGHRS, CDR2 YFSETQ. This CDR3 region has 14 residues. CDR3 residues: CASSTGTGLQPQHF. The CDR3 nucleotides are TGCGCCAGCAGCACCGGGACAGGGCTTCAGCCCCAGCATTTT. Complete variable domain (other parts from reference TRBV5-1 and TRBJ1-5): KAGVTQTPRYLIKTRGQQVTLSCSPISGHRSVSWYQQTPGQGLQFLFEYFSETQRNKGNFPGRFSGRQFSNSRSEMNVSTLELGDSALYLCASSTGTGLQPQHFGDGTRLSIL.

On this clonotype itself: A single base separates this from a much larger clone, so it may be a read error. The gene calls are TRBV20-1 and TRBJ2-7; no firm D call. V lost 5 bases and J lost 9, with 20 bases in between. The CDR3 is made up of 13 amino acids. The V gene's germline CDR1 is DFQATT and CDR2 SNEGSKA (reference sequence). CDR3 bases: TGCAGTGCTCCCCCACAGCTAACCAACGTGCAGTACTTC. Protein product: CSAPPQLTNVQYF.

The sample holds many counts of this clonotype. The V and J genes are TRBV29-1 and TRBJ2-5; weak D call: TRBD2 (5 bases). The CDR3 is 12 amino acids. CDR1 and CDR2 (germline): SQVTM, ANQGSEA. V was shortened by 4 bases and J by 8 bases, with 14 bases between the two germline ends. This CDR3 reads CSVGVAHGTQYF. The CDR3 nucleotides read TGCAGCGTTGGAGTAGCGCACGGCACCCAGTACTTC.

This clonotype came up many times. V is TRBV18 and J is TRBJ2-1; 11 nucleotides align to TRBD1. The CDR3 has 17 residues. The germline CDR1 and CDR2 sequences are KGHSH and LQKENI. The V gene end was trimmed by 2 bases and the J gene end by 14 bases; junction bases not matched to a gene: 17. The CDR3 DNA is TGTGCCAGCTCACCAAAGCCACCGGGACAGGGGGGCAAAGGGGAGTTCTTC. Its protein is CASSPKPPGQGGKGEFF.

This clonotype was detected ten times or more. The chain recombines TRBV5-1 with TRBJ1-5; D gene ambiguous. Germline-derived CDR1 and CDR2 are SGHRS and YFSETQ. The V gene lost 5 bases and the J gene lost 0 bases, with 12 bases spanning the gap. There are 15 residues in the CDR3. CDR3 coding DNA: TGCGCCAGCAGTCAGGACGGTCATAGCAATCAGCCCCAGCATTTT. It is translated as CASSQDGHSNQPQHF.